This T cell receptor (beta chain) derives from a study of long-term antiretroviral therapy in people with HIV. Version v3.0 of the immunoSEQ assay ran at survey level. The study targeted 40,000-50,000 T-cell genomes per sample in sequencing. The method was immunoSEQ multiplex PCR; TCRdb's version includes in-frame clones alone and lacks a portion of them. The sample consists of tens of thousands of clones, roughly four fifths of them appearing once. Regarding this clone: Its antigen is unidentified.

This CDR3 spans 14 amino acids. Trimming shortened V by 8 bases and J by 4 bases, and 17 bases separated the two germline ends. CDR1 MNHNS and CDR2 SASEGT come from the germline V gene. Study-wide results and limits: Blood dating 2004 to 2017 may reflect older ART regimens.

Specimens held roughly 0.95-11 million cryopreserved PBMC prior to DNA extraction. The receptor was derived from a man aged 18 to 30 with HIV. The sample here was unsorted PBMCs, taken 1 year after starting antiretroviral therapy. V gene TRBV6-1 combines with J gene TRBJ1-1; D unresolved. Here the CDR3 reads CASRRIHQATEAFF. The CDR3 DNA sequence: TGTGCCAGCCGGAGGATCCATCAGGCCACTGAAGCTTTCTTT.